This is a list of T cell receptor beta chains from one sample in a study of blood T cell repertoires in COVID-19. This table comes from immunoSEQ multiplex PCR, and its TCRdb copy is limited to in-frame clones, with some not included. The data hold around 320,000 clones, with 85% to 90% observed a single time. Sequencing input: PBMCs or T cells enriched from blood (not recorded which). Every receptor here comes from a woman in her 50s who had been exposed to COVID-19. Each CDR3 is given with its conserved first and last residue. The D gene is left open where the match is weak. Some rows have no size entry. The others give once, few or many, or a class for an expanded clone.

DNA: TGTGCCAGCAGCACCTGGACTAGCGGGGAGCAGTATTTT; CDR3: CASSTWTSGEQYF; J: TRBJ2-3; D: TRBD2; V: TRBV7-2; size: NA
DNA: TGTGCCAGCAGCTCGGGACAGATAAAAAACATTCAGTACTTC; CDR3: CASSSGQIKNIQYF; J: TRBJ2-4; D: TRBD1; V: TRBV7-9; size: NA
DNA: TGTGCCCAAGGGAGCCTGAACACTGAAGCTTTCTTT; CDR3: CAQGSLNTEAFF; J: TRBJ1-1; D: NA; V: TRBV7-9; size: NA
DNA: TGTGCCTGGAGTGTATCTTGGACAGTTAATCAGCCCCAGCATTTT; CDR3: CAWSVSWTVNQPQHF; J: TRBJ1-5; D: NA; V: TRBV30; size: NA
DNA: TGTGCCAGCAGCCAAGGTGCGGCCGCGGGGGTCTTCGGAACCGGGGAGCTGTTTTTT; CDR3: CASSQGAAAGVFGTGELFF; J: TRBJ2-2; D: TRBD2; V: TRBV4-2; size: NA
DNA: TGTGCCAGCAGCGGAAGAGCAGGGAATGAAGCTTTCTTT; CDR3: CASSGRAGNEAFF; J: TRBJ1-1; D: NA; V: TRBV2; size: NA
DNA: TGTGCCACCAGTGATCCCGGGACAGACCACTATGGCTACACCTTC; CDR3: CATSDPGTDHYGYTF; J: TRBJ1-2; D: TRBD1; V: TRBV24-1; size: NA
DNA: TGTGCCAGCAGTGGCGGGGGAGAAGATACGCAGTATTTT; CDR3: CASSGGGEDTQYF; J: TRBJ2-3; D: TRBD2; V: TRBV2; size: once
DNA: TGTGCCAGCAGCTTAGGGACTAGCCAAGAGACCCAGTACTTC; CDR3: CASSLGTSQETQYF; J: TRBJ2-5; D: TRBD2; V: TRBV7-6; size: NA
DNA: TGTGCCAGCAGGATCGGGACAGGGGGAGTCTATGGCTACACCTTC; CDR3: CASRIGTGGVYGYTF; J: TRBJ1-2; D: TRBD1; V: TRBV5-4; size: NA
DNA: TGTGCCAGCAGCCAGGGGACAGGGAACGAGCAGTACTTC; CDR3: CASSQGTGNEQYF; J: TRBJ2-7; D: TRBD1; V: TRBV5-6; size: NA
DNA: TGTGCCAGCAGCCAATACTCCGGGACAGGGTACTCTGGGGCCAACGTCCTGACTTTC; CDR3: CASSQYSGTGYSGANVLTF; J: TRBJ2-6; D: TRBD1; V: TRBV3-1/TRBV3-2; size: NA
DNA: TGTGCCAGCAGCGTAGAGCGGGGGCACACAGATACGCAGTATTTT; CDR3: CASSVERGHTDTQYF; J: TRBJ2-3; D: TRBD2; V: TRBV9; size: NA
DNA: TGTGCCAGTAGTATAGTGAGAGCGTATCACCAGCCCCAGCATTTT; CDR3: CASSIVRAYHQPQHF; J: TRBJ1-5; D: NA; V: TRBV19; size: NA
DNA: TGTGCCACAAAAAGGAGGGAGAACACTGAAGCTTTCTTT; CDR3: CATKRRENTEAFF; J: TRBJ1-1; D: NA; V: TRBV19; size: NA
DNA: TGTGCCAGCAGCTTAGTGGCACAGGTCTATCAGCCCCAGCATTTT; CDR3: CASSLVAQVYQPQHF; J: TRBJ1-5; D: NA; V: TRBV7-8; size: NA
DNA: TGTGCCAGCGTAGCCCGGGGACACCCTTACTACGAGCAGTACTTC; CDR3: CASVARGHPYYEQYF; J: TRBJ2-7; D: NA; V: TRBV28; size: NA
DNA: TGCGCCAGCAGCTCAGGGATGTATTCACCCCTCCACTTT; CDR3: CASSSGMYSPLHF; J: TRBJ1-6; D: NA; V: TRBV5-1; size: NA
DNA: TGCGCCAGCAGCTTCACCGGGACAAGCTACAATGAGCAGTTCTTC; CDR3: CASSFTGTSYNEQFF; J: TRBJ2-1; D: NA; V: TRBV5-1; size: NA
DNA: TGCGCCAGCAGCTTGGCGGGACAGGGGAAAATGGACTATGGCTACACCTTC; CDR3: CASSLAGQGKMDYGYTF; J: TRBJ1-2; D: TRBD1; V: TRBV5-1; size: NA
DNA: TGTGCCAGCAGCCCCTCCCCTCTGGGACAGGGTATTAGGGATGAGCAGTTCTTC; CDR3: CASSPSPLGQGIRDEQFF; J: TRBJ2-1; D: TRBD1; V: TRBV9; size: NA
DNA: TGTGCCAGCAGCTTAGACAACCCCACCGGGGAGCTGTTTTTT; CDR3: CASSLDNPTGELFF; J: TRBJ2-2; D: NA; V: TRBV7-8; size: NA
DNA: TGTGCCAGCAGCCAAGATCGCACTACCGAGCAGTACTTC; CDR3: CASSQDRTTEQYF; J: TRBJ2-7; D: NA; V: TRBV3-1/TRBV3-2; size: NA
DNA: TGTGCCAGCAGCGAAGGAGGTGCAACTAATGAAAAACTGTTTTTT; CDR3: CASSEGGATNEKLFF; J: TRBJ1-4; D: NA; V: TRBV28; size: NA
DNA: TGTGCCAGTTGCGGGACTTCCTACGAGCAGTACTTC; CDR3: CASCGTSYEQYF; J: TRBJ2-7; D: NA; V: TRBV2; size: NA
DNA: TGTGCCAGCAGTTTTCGGCGGGTGGATTCCTACGAGCAGTACTTC; CDR3: CASSFRRVDSYEQYF; J: TRBJ2-7; D: NA; V: TRBV28; size: NA
DNA: TGTGCCAGTAGTTTCGGACAGGGGTACACCTACGAGCAGTACTTC; CDR3: CASSFGQGYTYEQYF; J: TRBJ2-7; D: TRBD1; V: TRBV19; size: NA
DNA: TGTGCCAGCAGCGACAGGGAAGGGTACACTGAAGCTTTCTTT; CDR3: CASSDREGYTEAFF; J: TRBJ1-1; D: TRBD1; V: TRBV28; size: NA
DNA: TGTGCCAGCAGTGAAGCGTCTACAGTTGGAAACACCATATATTTT; CDR3: CASSEASTVGNTIYF; J: TRBJ1-3; D: NA; V: TRBV2; size: NA
DNA: TGTGCCAGCAGCCCCCGGGACAGAGTGGCGCATAATTCACCCCTCCACTTT; CDR3: CASSPRDRVAHNSPLHF; J: TRBJ1-6; D: TRBD1; V: TRBV7-8; size: NA
DNA: TGCGCCAGCAGCTTGGGAGGGCCAGGCGCCTACAATGAGCAGTTCTTC; CDR3: CASSLGGPGAYNEQFF; J: TRBJ2-1; D: NA; V: TRBV5-1; size: NA
DNA: TGTGCCAGCAGCCAAGGATTAGGAGCCTACGAGCAGTACTTC; CDR3: CASSQGLGAYEQYF; J: TRBJ2-7; D: NA; V: TRBV3-1/TRBV3-2; size: NA
DNA: TGCGCCAGCAGCCAAACGGGTAGCGGGGGGGCGACAGATACGCAGTATTTT; CDR3: CASSQTGSGGATDTQYF; J: TRBJ2-3; D: TRBD2; V: TRBV5-1; size: NA
DNA: TGTGCCAGCCTGACAGGGGGAATTTACAATGAGCAGTTCTTC; CDR3: CASLTGGIYNEQFF; J: TRBJ2-1; D: TRBD1; V: TRBV7-8; size: once
DNA: TGCGCCAGCAGCTTGATGGGACAGGTCTACAATGAGCAGTTCTTC; CDR3: CASSLMGQVYNEQFF; J: TRBJ2-1; D: TRBD1; V: TRBV5-1; size: NA
DNA: TGTGCCAGCCAGATCAACACTGAAGCTTTCTTT; CDR3: CASQINTEAFF; J: TRBJ1-1; D: NA; V: TRBV11-1; size: NA
DNA: TGTGCCAGCAGCTTAGGGTTTGAGCGGCCGGTTTACGACTATGGCTACACCTTC; CDR3: CASSLGFERPVYDYGYTF; J: TRBJ1-2; D: NA; V: TRBV7-9; size: NA
DNA: TGTGCCAGCTCACCATCAGGGGACGCCGGCTCTGGAAACACCATATATTTT; CDR3: CASSPSGDAGSGNTIYF; J: TRBJ1-3; D: NA; V: TRBV18; size: NA
DNA: TGTGCCAGCAGTTTAACCGGGGGATGGACTGAAGCTTTCTTT; CDR3: CASSLTGGWTEAFF; J: TRBJ1-1; D: NA; V: TRBV27; size: NA
DNA: TGTGCCAGCAGTCTCTATACCCCCGGGACAGGGGGCTATGGCTACACCTTC; CDR3: CASSLYTPGTGGYGYTF; J: TRBJ1-2; D: TRBD1; V: TRBV28; size: few
DNA: TGTGCCAGCAGCTTTATGACTGCTAACTATGGCTACACCTTC; CDR3: CASSFMTANYGYTF; J: TRBJ1-2; D: NA; V: TRBV7-8; size: few
DNA: TGTGCCAGCAGTTTCGTTGCGGGTCAGCCCCAGCATTTT; CDR3: CASSFVAGQPQHF; J: TRBJ1-5; D: NA; V: TRBV12-3/TRBV12-4; size: NA
DNA: TGTGCCAGCACCTCCGGACAGAAAAATCAGCCCCAGCATTTT; CDR3: CASTSGQKNQPQHF; J: TRBJ1-5; D: NA; V: TRBV6-5; size: NA
DNA: TGTGCCAGCAGCCCTCAGGACAGGGTAAAGGACTATGGCTACACCTTC; CDR3: CASSPQDRVKDYGYTF; J: TRBJ1-2; D: TRBD1; V: TRBV7-8; size: NA
DNA: TGTGCCAGCAGCCCTAGAGATCGACAGAATAATTCACCCCTCCACTTT; CDR3: CASSPRDRQNNSPLHF; J: TRBJ1-6; D: NA; V: TRBV9; size: NA
DNA: TGTGCCAGCAGCTTGGCGGGGTTAACTAATGAAAAACTGTTTTTT; CDR3: CASSLAGLTNEKLFF; J: TRBJ1-4; D: NA; V: TRBV5-8; size: NA
DNA: TGCGCCAGCAGCCCTGGCGGGGGCGGGGGCTATGGCTACACCTTC; CDR3: CASSPGGGGGYGYTF; J: TRBJ1-2; D: NA; V: TRBV5-1; size: NA
DNA: TGTGCCAGCAGCCTGGGGACAGGGGGCGGCCCGGGCTATGGCTACACCTTC; CDR3: CASSLGTGGGPGYGYTF; J: TRBJ1-2; D: TRBD1; V: TRBV5-4; size: once
DNA: TGCGCCAGCAGCCAAGATGGGGGGTGGATCTACGAGCAGTACTTC; CDR3: CASSQDGGWIYEQYF; J: TRBJ2-7; D: NA; V: TRBV4-1; size: NA
DNA: TGTGCCAGCAGTCCCGGGACTAGCGGGACCTTCATGCTTTCGTACTTC; CDR3: CASSPGTSGTFMLSYF; J: TRBJ2-5; D: TRBD2; V: TRBV2; size: NA